This TCR beta chain is from a study of T cell responses to AZD1222 COVID-19 vaccine. Germline CDR1 reads MDHEN; CDR2 reads SYDVKM. The CDR3 covers 15 residues. Germline trimming cut 6 bases from V and 10 bases from J; bases unmatched to any gene: 13. Clones were read by immunoSEQ multiplex PCR, and TCRdb kept only the in-frame ones, dropping some. The table has about 140,000 clones, 80% to 95% seen once; the top ten hold about 3.7%. Second doses were pooled across both intervals (about 4 or about 12 weeks). This TCR derives from an adult who received the AZD1222 COVID-19 vaccine. The specimen was peripheral blood, collected 28 days after the second AZD1222 dose. The rearrangement links TRBV28 to TRBJ2-5; TRBD2 matches 11 bases. CDR3 DNA sequence: TGTGCCAGCAGGGGGGCGTCTAGCGGGAGGATGAACCAGTACTTC. It translates to CASRGASSGRMNQYF.